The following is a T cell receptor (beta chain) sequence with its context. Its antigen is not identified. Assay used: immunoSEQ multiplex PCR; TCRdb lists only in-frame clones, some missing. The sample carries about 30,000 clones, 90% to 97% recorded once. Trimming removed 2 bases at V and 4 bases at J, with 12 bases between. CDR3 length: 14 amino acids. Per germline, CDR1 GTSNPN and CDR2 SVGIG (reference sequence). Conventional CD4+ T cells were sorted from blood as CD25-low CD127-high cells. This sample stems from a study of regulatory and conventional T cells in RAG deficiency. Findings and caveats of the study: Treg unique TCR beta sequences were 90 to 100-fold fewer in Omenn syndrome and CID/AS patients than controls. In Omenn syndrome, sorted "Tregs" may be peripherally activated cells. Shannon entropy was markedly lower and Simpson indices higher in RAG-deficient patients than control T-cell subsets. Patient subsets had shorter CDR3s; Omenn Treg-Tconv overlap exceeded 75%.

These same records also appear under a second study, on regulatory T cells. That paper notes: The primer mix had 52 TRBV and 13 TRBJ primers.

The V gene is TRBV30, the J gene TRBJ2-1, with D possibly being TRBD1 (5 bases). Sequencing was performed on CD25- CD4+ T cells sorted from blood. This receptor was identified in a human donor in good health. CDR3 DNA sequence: TGTGCCTGGAGTAGGGGCGGAATTTACAATGAGCAGTTCTTC. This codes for CAWSRGGIYNEQFF.